Below are 7 T cell receptor beta chains sequenced from a single sample in a study of human thymus T cells. The thymus was resected at corrective cardiac surgery. The assay was immunoSEQ multiplex PCR, and TCRdb's table has in-frame clones only and misses some. This sample has 100,000 to 150,000 clones; more than 90% occur once, and the top ten carry 0.02% to 0.025%. The sample taken for sequencing was thymus tissue. These TCRs come from a boy under three years old with a congenital heart defect but otherwise immunologically healthy.

The chain is built from TRBV12-5 and TRBJ1-2, with unresolved D. Per germline, CDR1 LGHNT and CDR2 FRNRAP. CDR3 size: 14 residues. The V end was cut by 10 bases, the J end by 0 bases, with 15 bases between. The CDR3 is CAIHLSGPNYGYTF. CDR3 nucleotide sequence: TGTGCTATACACCTGTCCGGGCCTAACTATGGCTACACCTTC.

J is TRBJ2-3 and V is TRBV4-3, with 11 bases matching TRBD1. Germline trimming cut 0 bases from V and 4 bases from J; bases unmatched to any gene: 6. The CDR3 consists of 17 residues. Germline loops: CDR1 LGHNA, CDR2 YSLEER. The CDR3 DNA reads TGCGCCAGCAGCCAAGACCCGGGACAGGGGGGGGCAGATACGCAGTATTTT. Amino acids: CASSQDPGQGGADTQYF.

This clone was counted only a few times. V and J are TRBV4-2 and TRBJ2-3; no definite D call. The CDR3 is 15 amino acids. The germline V and J ends were trimmed by 0 bases and 2 bases, with 9 bases remaining between them. In germline, CDR1 is LGHNA, CDR2 YNFKEQ. The CDR3 sequence: CASSQDRAHTDTQYF. The CDR3 nucleotides read TGTGCCAGCAGCCAAGATCGTGCCCACACAGATACGCAGTATTTT.

The rearrangement joins TRBV7-8 to TRBJ1-1; the match to TRBD1 covers 7 bases. V shed 4 bases and J 0 bases; nucleotides not matched to a gene: 8. CDR1 SGHVS and CDR2 FQNEAQ come from the germline V gene. The CDR3 extends over 16 amino acids. In DNA, the CDR3 is TGTGCCAGCAGCTCAGGGGGGAAAGGGGTGAACACTGAAGCTTTCTTT. The encoded protein is CASSSGGKGVNTEAFF.

This chain links TRBV28 with TRBJ2-7, with 7 nucleotides matching TRBD1. With 6 bases clipped from V and 2 bases from J, the junction kept 10 bases outside the gene matches. There are 15 residues in the CDR3. Germline CDR1 is MDHEN and CDR2 is SYDVKM. CDR3 nucleotides: TGTGCCAGCAGCCCTTACAGGGGAACAGCCTACGAGCAGTACTTC. Amino acid sequence: CASSPYRGTAYEQYF. The full variable domain, rest sourced from reference TRBV28 and TRBJ2-7, is DVKVTQSSRYLVKRTGEKVFLECVQDMDHENMFWYRQDPGLGLRLIYFSYDVKMKEKGDIPEGYSVSREKKERFSLILESASTNQTSMYLCASSPYRGTAYEQYFGPGTRLTVT.

The chain is built from TRBV27 and TRBJ1-6, with D uncertain. CDR1 MNHEY and CDR2 SMNVEV come from the germline V gene (reference sequence). CDR3 length equals 16 residues. V gave up 5 bases and J gave up 5 bases, with 16 bases separating them. CDR3 in amino acids: CASSPRSGFDNSPLHF. Written as DNA, the CDR3 is TGTGCCAGCAGTCCTCGTAGCGGGTTTGATAATTCACCCCTCCACTTT.

The rearrangement uses TRBV7-9 and TRBJ1-3; no definite D call. Trimming stripped 5 bases from V and 2 bases from J, with 10 bases between. Looked up from germline, CDR1 is SEHNR and CDR2 is FQNEAQ (reference sequence). The CDR3 is made up of 14 amino acids. The CDR3 sequence is CASSLRSPGNTIYF. In DNA form, the CDR3 reads TGTGCCAGCAGCCTCAGGAGCCCTGGAAACACCATATATTTT.